This T cell receptor (beta chain) was documented in a study of shared clonotypes between healthy human individuals. Findings and limits, study-wide: Generally, naive subsets came out with larger estimated richness than memory subsets.

Germline V gene sequence: CDR1 SGDLS, CDR2 YYNGEE. The CDR3 is made up of 13 amino acids. V was pared by 7 bases and J by 4 bases, with 14 bases between. In the case of this clone: Its antigen is unidentified.

Authors' data handling: Filtering differed because ImmunoSEQ produced junction-only sequences that carried no quality scores. Data came from immunoSEQ multiplex PCR; TCRdb stores just in-frame clones and leaves some out. V and J calls and clone size are given by that table; D and trimming were obtained from the DNA. The table shows fewer than 400,000 clones, with around 72% occurring only once. Recent vaccinations or acute infections were absent in the healthy HIV-negative adult donors. The authors divided CD4+ cells into CD45RA+ naive and CD45RA-negative memory subsets. The receptor's source is a man aged 25 to 40 in good health. What was sequenced was memory CD4+ T cells sorted from blood. The subset denotes: CD45RA-negative fraction. This chain links TRBV9 with TRBJ2-5; D assignment may be TRBD1 or TRBD2 (5 bases each). CDR3 nucleotide sequence: TGTGCCAGCGGCCGAGGGACGCCAGAGACCCAGTACTTC. Amino acid sequence: CASGRGTPETQYF.